This record concerns one T cell receptor (beta chain) sequence. What it binds is not known. A second 7 to 11 cycle PCR used barcoded and J-beta primers. MiXCR, applied by TCRdb to the 5' RACE reads, yields one record per CDR3 protein. Among about 640,000 distinct CDR3 sequences, 58% were seen once, and the ten largest hold roughly 34%. The sample comes from a study of blood T cells in healthy people across ages. Points from the study as a whole: Any conclusive comparison of naive versus antigen-experienced cells was prevented by using unsorted PBMCs. In older individuals, TCR beta diversity per million T cells was lower, falling roughly linearly with age.

Germline CDR1 and CDR2: SGHRS and YFSETQ. CDR3 length: 14 residues. The sample comprised blood. This sequence joins TRBV5-1 and TRBJ2-5; 7 nucleotides line up with TRBD1. The DNA matches TRBJ2-7 better at its end, which makes the J call doubtful. The TCR comes from a man aged 55 to 69 in good health. Here the CDR3 reads CASRGTATWGEQYF. As DNA, the CDR3 is TGCGCCAGCAGAGGGACAGCGACATGGGGCGAGCAGTACTTC.